A single sample gave rise to the 30 T cell receptor beta chains below, sequenced in a study of response to subunit inactivated influenza vaccine. TCRdb processed the RT-PCR reads anew with MiXCR; each CDR3 protein has one entry. There are over 750,000 distinct CDR3 sequences in the sample; around 20% occur only once, and approximately 10% lies in the top ten. The source material was PBMCs from blood, sampled roughly 5 days after vaccination. These receptors were collected from a man aged 50-59 years who received an inactivated influenza vaccine.

The table lists this clonotype with a few counts. J is TRBJ2-2 and V is TRBV11-3; D may match TRBD1 or TRBD2 (6 bases each). Germline assignment: CDR1 SGHNT and CDR2 YENEEA. The ends were cut back, 1 base at V and 4 bases at J, with 13 bases in the middle. The CDR3 is made up of 16 amino acids. CDR3 in DNA: TGTGCCAGCAGCTTAGTTTCCGGGGGCATCACCGGGGAGCTGTTTTTT. Translation gives CASSLVSGGITGELFF. The variable domain in full, completed from reference TRBV11-3 and TRBJ2-2, reads EAGVVQSPRYKIIEKKQPVAFWCNPISGHNTLYWYLQNLGQGPELLIRYENEEAVDDSQLPKDRFSAERLKGVDSTLKIQPAELGDSAVYLCASSLVSGGITGELFFGEGSRLTVL.

Only a few counts were recorded for this clonotype. This chain links TRBV5-1 with TRBJ1-2; 12 bases agree with TRBD1. The CDR3 is 15 amino acids. Germline CDR1 SGHRS, CDR2 YFSETQ. V dropped 4 bases and J dropped 8; count of bases not matched to a gene: 9. The CDR3 sequence: CASSRPGQGAQGYTF. The CDR3 DNA follows: TGCGCCAGCAGCCGTCCGGGACAGGGGGCGCAGGGCTACACCTTC.

V is TRBV5-1 and J is TRBJ2-2; possible D gene TRBD1, 5 bases. V lost 0 bases, J lost 7 bases, and 13 bases lay in between. Looked up from germline, CDR1 is SGHRS and CDR2 is YFSETQ. The CDR3 loop spans 15 amino acids. CDR3 sequence: CASSLEQGYDGELFF. DNA of the CDR3: TGCGCCAGCAGCTTGGAGCAGGGATATGACGGGGAGCTGTTTTTT. The full variable domain, rest sourced from reference TRBV5-1 and TRBJ2-2, is KAGVTQTPRYLIKTRGQQVTLSCSPISGHRSVSWYQQTPGQGLQFLFEYFSETQRNKGNFPGRFSGRQFSNSRSEMNVSTLELGDSALYLCASSLEQGYDGELFFGEGSRLTVL.

The chain employs TRBV27 and TRBJ2-7, with D unclear. CDR3 size: 14 residues. V was trimmed by 6 bases and J by 5 bases, leaving 17 bases between them. From germline, CDR1 is MNHEY and CDR2 SMNVEV (reference sequence). For the CDR3, the DNA is TGTGCCAGCAGCCCGGGTTGGCAGTTCCACGAGCAGTACTTC. As protein: CASSPGWQFHEQYF.

The V and J genes are TRBV3-1 and TRBJ2-5; tentatively, D is TRBD1 or TRBD2 (5 bases each). Per the germline V gene, CDR1 is LGHDT and CDR2 is YNNKEL (reference sequence). CDR3 size: 14 residues. The V end lost 4 bases, the J end lost 5 bases, and 14 bases lay between the germline ends. The CDR3 region is CASSPTGEGETQYF. The CDR3 DNA follows: TGTGCCAGCAGCCCGACCGGCGAGGGGGAGACCCAGTACTTC.

This chain joins TRBV7-2 and TRBJ1-2; 7 bases map to TRBD1. Germline CDR1 and CDR2: SGHTA and FQGNSA. The CDR3 runs 16 residues. V shed 5 bases and J 0 bases; nucleotides not matched to a gene: 9. The CDR3 nucleotides are TGTGCCAGCAGCCATATGAAGACAGGGACTAACTATGGCTACACCTTC. Its protein product is CASSHMKTGTNYGYTF.

The CDR3 bases are TGTGCCAGCAGTTACGCCAGCCGCGGAGATACGCAGTATTTT. Protein product: CASSYASRGDTQYF. V gene TRBV6-5 combines with J gene TRBJ2-3, with D unresolved. In germline, CDR1 is MNHEY, CDR2 SVGAGI. V lost 2 bases to trimming and J lost 5 bases, with 11 bases between them. CDR3 length: 14 residues.

This clonotype came up a few times. J is TRBJ1-6 and V is TRBV6-1; TRBD1 matches at 9 bases. The CDR3 contains 16 residues. Germline V gene data show CDR1 as MNHNS and CDR2 as SASEGT. V was clipped by 5 bases and J by 4 bases; unmatched bases: 6. In DNA, the CDR3 is TGTGCCAGCAGTCGGGACAGGGATTCTTATAATTCACCCCTCCACTTT. It translates to CASSRDRDSYNSPLHF.

The chain uses TRBV20-1 and TRBJ1-4, with D unresolved. The CDR3 has 13 amino acids. CDR1 is DFQATT and CDR2 is SNEGSKA in the germline V gene (reference sequence). V was cut by 1 base and J by 3 bases, with 6 bases left in between. CDR3 nucleotide sequence: TGCAGTGCTAGAGCTGTAGCTAATGAAAAACTGTTTTTT. Amino acids: CSARAVANEKLFF.

The chain uses TRBV6-1 and TRBJ2-7; D assignment may be TRBD1 or TRBD2 (7 bases each). Germline V gene data show CDR1 as MNHNS and CDR2 as SASEGT. V was clipped by 6 bases and J by 0 bases, with 18 bases between them. CDR3 size: 16 residues. CDR3 sequence (DNA): TGTGCCAGCAGCAGCGGGACAGTTGCAGCCTCCTACGAGCAGTACTTC. This translates into CASSSGTVAASYEQYF.

The chain couples TRBV18 to TRBJ2-5; possible D gene TRBD1, 5 bases. V gave up 2 bases and J gave up 5 bases, with 12 bases separating them. The V gene's germline CDR1 is KGHSH and CDR2 LQKENI. The CDR3 loop spans 14 amino acids. CDR3 DNA: TGTGCCAGCTCACCATTTGCAGGGCGGGAGACCCAGTACTTC. Protein sequence: CASSPFAGRETQYF.

This clonotype was counted between two and nine times. The V gene is TRBV21-1, the J gene TRBJ2-7; no DNA check was done on the table's D call, TRBD2. TRBV21-1 is a pseudogene. The CDR3 extends over 15 amino acids. CDR3 nucleotides: TGTGCCAGCAGCAATGATGAGAGCGGGCTTTACGAGCAGTACTTC. This gives the protein CASSNDESGLYEQYF.

There are a few counts of this clonotype. This sequence joins TRBV11-2 and TRBJ2-2; D is unclear. V gave up 1 base and J gave up 4 bases, with 7 bases separating them. CDR3 length: 14 amino acids. The germline CDR1 and CDR2 sequences are SGHAT and FQNNGV. The CDR3 DNA reads TGTGCCAGCAGCTTAGTTCTAACCACCGGGGAGCTGTTTTTT. Protein sequence: CASSLVLTTGELFF.

This clonotype was recorded a few times. The chain has TRBV7-3 and TRBJ2-1; 10 bases map to TRBD2. Unmatched junction bases numbered 5, after V lost 4 bases and J lost 2 bases. Germline V gives CDR1 SGHTA, CDR2 FQGTGA. The CDR3 sequence is 16 residues long. The CDR3 loop reads CASSSAGTSAYNEQFF. The DNA for the CDR3 is TGTGCCAGCAGCTCCGCCGGGACTAGCGCCTACAATGAGCAGTTCTTC. Based on the CDR3 plus reference TRBV7-3 and TRBJ2-1, the full variable domain is GAGVSQTPSNKVTEKGKYVELRCDPISGHTALYWYRQSLGQGPEFLIYFQGTGAADDSGLPNDRFFAVRPEGSVSTLKIQRTERGDSAVYLCASSSAGTSAYNEQFFGPGTRLTVL.

This clonotype was seen ten or more times. The chain uses TRBV11-2 and TRBJ2-3; 12 nucleotides align to TRBD2. Germline V gene lookup returns CDR1 SGHAT and CDR2 FQNNGV. This CDR3 region has 19 residues. Unmatched junction bases numbered 14, after V lost 2 bases and J lost 5 bases. CDR3 coding DNA: TGTGCCAGCAGCTTAAATTGGCCTAGCGGGGGGGCCCGGCTAGATACGCAGTATTTT. Translated: CASSLNWPSGGARLDTQYF. The full variable domain, rest sourced from reference TRBV11-2 and TRBJ2-3, is EAGVAQSPRYKIIEKRQSVAFWCNPISGHATLYWYQQILGQGPKLLIQFQNNGVVDDSQLPKDRFSAERLKGVDSTLKIQPAKLEDSAVYLCASSLNWPSGGARLDTQYFGPGTRLTVL.

This clonotype was seen a handful of times. J is TRBJ2-7 and V is TRBV20-1, with TRBD1 matching 8 bases. CDR3 length equals 14 residues. The V gene's germline CDR1 is DFQATT and CDR2 SNEGSKA (reference sequence). V was pared by 6 bases and J by 1 base, with 8 bases of the junction left unmatched. CDR3 in amino acids: CSAVPGQASYEQYF. The CDR3 nucleotides read TGCAGTGCCGTGCCGGGACAGGCGTCCTACGAGCAGTACTTC.

The rearrangement joins TRBV4-3 to TRBJ2-5; D not certain. V was cut by 3 bases and J by 0 bases, with 8 bases left in between. Germline values: CDR1 LGHNA, CDR2 YSLEER. This CDR3 has 14 residues. CDR3 nucleotide sequence: TGCGCCAGCAGCCAGACACCGTACCAAGAGACCCAGTACTTC. Encoded protein: CASSQTPYQETQYF.

Remarks on this clonotype: At one of its ends the junction is not consistent with the germline gene, which may arise from a read error. V usage is TRBV9 and J usage is TRBJ2-3, with TRBD2 matching over 7 bases. Looked up from germline, CDR1 is SGDLS and CDR2 is YYNGEE. This CDR3 is 15 amino acids long. The CDR3 nucleotides are TGTGCCAGCAGCGTAGAAGCGGGGAGAACAGATACGCCGTATTTT. Encoded protein: CASSVEAGRTDTPYF.

The chain uses TRBV3-1 and TRBJ2-7, with D unresolved. Germline V gene lookup returns CDR1 LGHDT and CDR2 YNNKEL (reference sequence). The V end lost 0 bases, the J end lost 6 bases, and 12 bases lay between the germline ends. There are 14 residues in the CDR3. The CDR3 sequence is CASSQDRVRSEQYF. The CDR3 DNA follows: TGTGCCAGCAGCCAAGATAGGGTTCGCTCCGAGCAGTACTTC.

The V and J genes are TRBV7-6 and TRBJ2-3; D is possibly TRBD2 (5 bases). The CDR3 consists of 15 residues. V dropped 1 base and J dropped 3 bases, with 11 bases sitting between them. Germline V gene sequence: CDR1 SGHVS, CDR2 FNYEAQ. CDR3 amino acids: CASSLGTLGTDTQYF. The CDR3 bases are TGTGCCAGCAGCTTAGGAACACTAGGGACAGATACGCAGTATTTT.

This clonotype was seen only a few times. The chain uses TRBV7-9 and TRBJ2-5; tentatively, D is TRBD2 (6 bases). The CDR3 covers 13 residues. Germline values: CDR1 SEHNR, CDR2 FQNEAQ (reference sequence). Trimming took 6 bases from V and 6 from J, leaving 14 bases between them. The CDR3 sequence: CASRSAGTQTQYF. In nucleotides, the CDR3 is TGTGCCAGCAGATCTGCAGGGACTCAGACCCAGTACTTC.

This clonotype was observed a few times. The chain carries TRBV7-2 and TRBJ2-3, with TRBD2 identical over 12 bases. V lost 6 bases, J lost 6 bases, and 13 bases stayed unmatched. The CDR3 length is 17 residues. Germline V CDR1 and CDR2: SGHTA, FQGNSA. CDR3 in amino acids: CASSLAGGPKYTDTQYF. CDR3 in DNA: TGTGCCAGCAGTCTAGCGGGGGGGCCAAAATATACGGATACGCAGTATTTT.

The chain joins TRBV10-3 to TRBJ1-5; 9 nucleotides align to TRBD1. The CDR3 length is 15 residues. Germline-derived CDR1 and CDR2 are ENHRY and SYGVKD. The junction had 6 bases not matched to a gene; V was cut back by 4 bases and J by 5 bases. CDR3 nucleotides: TGTGCCATCAGTGGGGGGACAGGGAGGGATCAGCCCCAGCATTTT. It encodes CAISGGTGRDQPQHF.

V usage is TRBV7-9 and J usage is TRBJ1-1, with D possibly matching TRBD1 (6 bases). From germline, CDR1 is SEHNR and CDR2 FQNEAQ (reference sequence). Trimming left V 5 bases short and J 1 base short, with 17 bases between. The CDR3 extends over 16 amino acids. The CDR3 bases are TGTGCCAGCAGCCCCAAGCTGGGGGCTACGAACACTGAAGCTTTCTTT. Protein sequence: CASSPKLGATNTEAFF.

This clonotype was observed a handful of times. The rearrangement joins TRBV7-2 to TRBJ2-2, with 10 bases fitting TRBD1. From germline, CDR1 is SGHTA and CDR2 FQGNSA. V dropped 3 bases and J dropped 5; count of bases not matched to a gene: 6. The length of the CDR3 is 16 residues. This chain's CDR3 is CASSFPGQGRTGELFF. The CDR3, as DNA: TGTGCCAGCAGCTTCCCGGGACAGGGGAGGACCGGGGAGCTGTTTTTT.

The genes are TRBV4-1 and TRBJ2-6, with D perhaps matching TRBD1 (6 bases). V lost 2 bases to trimming and J lost 1 base, with 15 bases between them. This CDR3 has 18 amino acids. From germline, CDR1 is MGHRA and CDR2 YSYEKL. CDR3 loop: CASSQYSGQLSGANVLTF. For the CDR3, the DNA is TGCGCCAGCAGCCAATATTCGGGACAACTTTCTGGGGCCAACGTCCTGACTTTC.

V is TRBV12-3 or TRBV12-4 and J is TRBJ2-7; 8 bases align to TRBD1. The length of the CDR3 is 14 residues. Unmatched junction bases numbered 5, after V lost 5 bases and J lost 2 bases. CDR3 sequence reads: CASSARTGTYEQYF. The CDR3, as DNA: TGTGCCAGCAGTGCCCGGACAGGGACCTACGAGCAGTACTTC.

The chain carries TRBV7-9 and TRBJ1-5, with no clear D. CDR3 length: 12 amino acids. Trimming removed 4 bases from V and 4 bases from J, with 5 bases in between. Germline CDR1 SEHNR, CDR2 FQNEAQ (reference sequence). The DNA of the CDR3 is TGTGCCAGCAGCTGGGGAAATCAGCCCCAGCATTTT. Protein: CASSWGNQPQHF.

This chain joins TRBV7-2 and TRBJ2-5; D is tentatively TRBD1 or TRBD2 (5 bases each). The ends were cut back, 5 bases at V and 2 bases at J, with 12 bases in the middle. This CDR3 spans 14 amino acids. Germline V gene lookup returns CDR1 SGHTA and CDR2 FQGNSA. The chain's CDR3 is CASSTRGTQETQYF. The CDR3 DNA is TGTGCCAGCAGCACCCGGGGCACACAAGAGACCCAGTACTTC.

This clonotype turned up a few times. This sequence joins TRBV20-1 and TRBJ2-1; 12 bases align to TRBD2. Germline V gene data show CDR1 as DFQATT and CDR2 as SNEGSKA (reference sequence). CDR3 length: 14 amino acids. The V and J ends lost 6 bases and 10 bases, in that order; junction bases with no gene match: 10. The CDR3 DNA reads as TGCAGTGCCCCAACTAGCGGGGGGACGGTAGAGCAGTTCTTC. It encodes CSAPTSGGTVEQFF.